These 17 T cell receptor beta chains share one sample of origin, sequenced in a study of neoadjuvant anti-PD-1 for oral cavity cancer. Produced via immunoSEQ multiplex PCR; TCRdb's table is partial and in-frame only. Among more than 9,500 clones, around 62% were seen once, and the ten largest hold under 5%. Time point meaning: after neoadjuvant nivolumab, at surgical resection. The sequences come from PBMCs, collected after nivolumab (anti-PD-1) treatment. The receptors originated from a person aged 40 to 85 with oral cavity squamous cell carcinoma.

V and J are TRBV5-6 and TRBJ2-5; perhaps TRBD2 as D (5 bases). The CDR3 covers 13 residues. V lost 4 bases and J lost 4, with 11 bases in between. Germline CDR1 SGHDT, CDR2 YYEEEE. CDR3 in amino acids: CASSAGLPETQYF. CDR3 in DNA: TGTGCCAGCAGCGCCGGACTTCCAGAGACCCAGTACTTC.

The chain combines TRBV28 with TRBJ2-7, with a weak D call TRBD2 (5 bases). The germline gives CDR1 MDHEN, CDR2 SYDVKM. V lost 6 bases and J lost 2, with 23 bases in between. CDR3 length: 17 residues. CDR3 bases: TGTGCCAGCAGCGTACCCTCAAGGTGGGAGAGTCCCTACGAGCAGTACTTC. As protein: CASSVPSRWESPYEQYF.

CDR3 DNA sequence: TGTGCCAGCAGTTACCTTCTTAGCGGGGGGAAAAATACGCAGTATTTT. Translating gives CASSYLLSGGKNTQYF. The genes are TRBV6-5 and TRBJ2-3; 10 bases agree with TRBD2. CDR1 and CDR2 (germline): MNHEY, SVGAGI. CDR3 length equals 16 residues. After removal of 2 bases from V and 7 bases from J, the junction contained 9 bases not matched to a gene.

V gene TRBV7-2 combines with J gene TRBJ1-1, with TRBD1 as a possible D gene (5 bases). Per the germline V gene, CDR1 is SGHTA and CDR2 is FQGNSA. The CDR3 runs to 15 residues. V was clipped by 5 bases and J by 4 bases, with 17 bases between them. In DNA form, the CDR3 reads TGTGCCAGCAGCACTTTCAGGGTAGCGGGCACTGAAGCTTTCTTT. Translated, it gives CASSTFRVAGTEAFF.

The CDR3 DNA reads TGTGCCAGCTCACCACAAAGTTCCTACAATGAGCAGTTCTTC. The encoded protein is CASSPQSSYNEQFF. The rearrangement uses TRBV18 and TRBJ2-1; D unresolved. The CDR3 consists of 14 residues. Germline V CDR1 and CDR2: KGHSH, LQKENI. Trimming took 1 base from V and 1 from J, leaving 5 bases between them.

The CDR3 loop is CASRQTGQGQPQHF. CDR3 bases: TGTGCCAGCAGACAAACAGGGCAGGGTCAGCCCCAGCATTTT. This rearrangement joins TRBV11-2 to TRBJ1-5; maybe TRBD1 (6 bases). Germline V CDR1 and CDR2: SGHAT, FQNNGV. V was pared by 6 bases and J by 6 bases, with 15 bases between. The CDR3 is 14 amino acids.

DNA of the CDR3: TGCAGTGCTAGGACCGGGGAGACCCAGTACTTC. Its protein product is CSARTGETQYF. The chain uses TRBV20-1 and TRBJ2-5; no reliable D call. V was cut by 3 bases and J by 5 bases, with 7 bases left in between. The CDR3 runs 11 residues. CDR1 DFQATT and CDR2 SNEGSKA come from the germline V gene (reference sequence).

The rearrangement joins TRBV10-3 to TRBJ2-7; D might be TRBD1 (6 bases). Trimming took 4 bases from V and 0 from J, leaving 13 bases between them. CDR1 is ENHRY and CDR2 is SYGVKD in the germline V gene. CDR3 length: 15 amino acids. The CDR3 region is CAISGTDPLSYEQYF. The CDR3 coding sequence is TGTGCCATCAGTGGGACAGACCCCCTCTCCTACGAGCAGTACTTC.

This chain connects TRBV6-5 to TRBJ1-2; 9 bases line up with TRBD1. The CDR3 consists of 14 residues. V was pared by 6 bases and J by 8 bases, with 10 bases of the junction left unmatched. Germline V gene lookup returns CDR1 MNHEY and CDR2 SVGAGI. The CDR3 DNA reads as TGTGCCAGCAGGGTCACAGGGGGCAAGGGAGGCTACACCTTC. As protein: CASRVTGGKGGYTF.

The chain couples TRBV5-1 to TRBJ1-5; D not certain. Germline loops: CDR1 SGHRS, CDR2 YFSETQ. The germline V and J ends were trimmed by 0 bases and 7 bases, with 8 bases remaining between them. The CDR3 extends over 13 amino acids. This CDR3 reads CASSLDWAQPQHF. CDR3 DNA: TGCGCCAGCAGCTTGGATTGGGCGCAGCCCCAGCATTTT.

The chain combines TRBV6-5 with TRBJ2-2, with 11 bases matching TRBD1. The J segment lost 3 bases and the V segment lost 6 bases, leaving 0 bases of the junction unmatched. The length of the CDR3 is 14 residues. The V gene's germline CDR1 is MNHEY and CDR2 SVGAGI. CDR3 sequence: CASRGQGDTGELFF. The CDR3 DNA reads as TGTGCCAGCAGGGGACAGGGGGACACCGGGGAGCTGTTTTTT.

The rearrangement joins TRBV6-1 to TRBJ2-1; D uncertain. This CDR3 is 13 amino acids long. Trimming took off 6 bases at V and 9 bases at J, with 15 bases between the two ends. Germline assignment: CDR1 MNHNS and CDR2 SASEGT. The CDR3 DNA reads TGTGCCAGCAGCTATTCCCTAGTTGGTGAGCAGTTCTTC. This encodes CASSYSLVGEQFF.

V and J are TRBV5-6 and TRBJ1-4, with a possible D match to TRBD1 (6 bases). V lost 5 bases and J 5 bases, leaving 10 bases between the germline ends. The CDR3 contains 13 residues. The germline CDR1 and CDR2 sequences are SGHDT and YYEEEE. The CDR3 region is CASRQQGNEKLFF. The CDR3 DNA is TGTGCCAGCAGGCAACAGGGAAATGAAAAACTGTTTTTT.

J is TRBJ2-7 and V is TRBV29-1; 9 bases line up with TRBD1. The CDR3 runs 15 residues. V trimming: 4 bases; J trimming: 4 bases; junction bases outside the gene matches: 11. Germline V gene data show CDR1 as SQVTM and CDR2 as ANQGSEA. The DNA for the CDR3 is TGCAGCGTTGTGAAAACCGGGACAGGGATTTACGAGCAGTACTTC. It is translated as CSVVKTGTGIYEQYF.

In this sample, this clone turned up once. The chain has TRBV28 and TRBJ2-7, with a tentative D call TRBD1 (6 bases). The CDR3 is 12 residues long. V lost 2 bases and J lost 12, with 14 bases in between. CDR1 and CDR2 from the germline V gene are MDHEN and SYDVKM. The chain's CDR3 is CASSLPGAGGYF. CDR3 nucleotide sequence: TGTGCCAGCAGTTTACCAGGGGCTGGGGGGTACTTC.

This clone has just one count. The chain couples TRBV5-1 to TRBJ2-7; tentative D call: TRBD2 (7 bases). The germline V and J ends were trimmed by 0 bases and 6 bases, with 19 bases remaining between them. CDR1 and CDR2 (germline): SGHRS, YFSETQ. The CDR3 loop spans 16 amino acids. The CDR3 coding sequence is TGCGCCAGCAGCTTGGCCACGGGGGGCGGTCTGAGCGAGCAGTACTTC. It specifies CASSLATGGGLSEQYF.

The V gene is TRBV19, the J gene TRBJ1-1; no clear D. Trimming removed 2 bases from V and 4 bases from J, with 8 bases in between. Germline-derived CDR1 and CDR2 are LNHDA and SQIVND (reference sequence). The CDR3 consists of 13 residues. CDR3: CASSIQASTEAFF. CDR3 nucleotides: TGTGCCAGTAGTATACAGGCGTCCACTGAAGCTTTCTTT.